The next 5 T cell receptor beta chains were all read from a single sample in a study of Ad26.COV2.S vaccination and SARS-CoV-2 variants. Assay used: immunoSEQ multiplex PCR; TCRdb lists only in-frame clones, some missing. The sample contains over 300,000 clones, 80% to 90% of which appear only once. Treatment in this sample: about 20 received Ad26.COV2.S at low or high dose, single or two shots; roughly five received placebo; per-sample allocation not given. Collection of the samples took place on day 63 after the first injection of vaccine or placebo. The specimen was peripheral blood, collected in a trial of Ad26.COV2.S vaccine versus placebo. Source of these receptors: a person between 18 and 60 years old who received the Ad26.COV2.S COVID-19 vaccine or a placebo.

This clone was seen only once. The rearrangement uses TRBV7-3 and TRBJ2-2; the D gene is possibly TRBD1 (6 bases). V lost 5 bases to trimming and J lost 0 bases, with 13 bases between them. CDR1 and CDR2 (germline): SGHTA, FQGTGA. There are 16 residues in the CDR3. The CDR3 spells CASSAGQSSNTGELFF. In DNA form, the CDR3 reads TGTGCCAGCAGCGCCGGACAGAGTTCGAACACCGGGGAGCTGTTTTTT.

The chain uses TRBV5-4 and TRBJ1-2; D not resolved. Per the germline V gene, CDR1 is SGHNT and CDR2 is YYREEE (reference sequence). Trimming left V 4 bases short and J 2 bases short, with 9 bases between. The CDR3 is 13 residues long. The CDR3 region has the DNA TGTGCCAGCAGCCAGACTGCAAACTATGGCTACACCTTC. It is translated as CASSQTANYGYTF.

V usage is TRBV30 and J usage is TRBJ2-1, with D maybe TRBD2 (6 bases). CDR3 length: 14 residues. Per germline, CDR1 GTSNPN and CDR2 SVGIG (reference sequence). V was pared by 2 bases and J by 2 bases, with 10 bases between. The CDR3 loop reads CAWSTGSTYNEQFF. The CDR3 coding sequence is TGTGCCTGGAGTACCGGGAGCACCTACAATGAGCAGTTCTTC.

This sequence joins TRBV27 and TRBJ2-1; D is uncertain. Trimming removed 5 bases from V and 4 bases from J, with 6 bases in between. This CDR3 is built from 12 residues. The germline gives CDR1 MNHEY, CDR2 SMNVEV (reference sequence). CDR3 residues: CASSAIYNEQFF. The CDR3 DNA follows: TGTGCCAGCAGTGCTATATACAATGAGCAGTTCTTC.

This clone was picked up many times. The chain uses TRBV6-6 and TRBJ1-1; D may be TRBD1 (6 bases). This CDR3 contains 14 residues. In germline, CDR1 is MNHNY, CDR2 SVGAGI (reference sequence). V gave up 2 bases and J gave up 2 bases, with 9 bases separating them. The CDR3 bases are TGTGCCAGCAGTTACGACAGGACCAACACTGAAGCTTTCTTT. Translating it yields CASSYDRTNTEAFF.